This T cell receptor beta chain was obtained from a study of regulatory T cells in long-lasting Graves disease. This clonotype has only a few counts. Arm-PCR with iRepertoire HTBI primers amplified the CDR3 regions for these TCR beta libraries. TCRdb re-called the multiplex PCR reads with MiXCR, one entry per CDR3 protein. The top ten clones hold 20% to 25% of a sample with 400,000 to 500,000 distinct CDR3 sequences, over 15% of them seen once. Losses at the gene ends were 4 bases for V and 2 bases for J; bases not matched to a gene: 6. CDR1 and CDR2 (germline): SEHNR, FQNEAQ (reference sequence). CDR3 length: 15 residues. Noted time point: newly diagnosed GD, antithyroid drugs for less than 3 months. There was RNA extracted from PBMCs, and the TCR library was made from it. The same specimen was also included in a second study, on T cells in Graves' hyperthyroidism and ophthalmopathy.

The chain links TRBV7-9 to TRBJ1-1; 8 nucleotides agree with TRBD1. The receptor was isolated from a woman between 18 and 29 years old with Graves disease. The sample in question was peripheral blood mononuclear cells (PBMCs), obtained at new diagnosis, from a patient treated with antithyroid drugs. The CDR3 reads CASSSNTGGNTEAFF. The CDR3 DNA is TGTGCCAGCAGCTCTAACACAGGGGGAAACACTGAAGCTTTCTTT.